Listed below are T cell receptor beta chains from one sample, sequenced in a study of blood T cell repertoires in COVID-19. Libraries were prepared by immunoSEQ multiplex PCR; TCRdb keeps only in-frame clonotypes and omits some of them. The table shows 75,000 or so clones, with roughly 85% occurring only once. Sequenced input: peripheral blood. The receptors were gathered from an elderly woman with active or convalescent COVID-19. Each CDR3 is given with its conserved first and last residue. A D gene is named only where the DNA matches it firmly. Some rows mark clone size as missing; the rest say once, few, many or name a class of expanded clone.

TGTGCCACCAGTGATAGACTACCCACAGATACGCAGTATTTT,CATSDRLPTDTQYF,-,TRBV24-1,TRBJ2-3,once
TGTGCCAGCAGTTATGGGCAGGGGGTCACAGATACGCAGTATTTT,CASSYGQGVTDTQYF,TRBD1,TRBV6-5,TRBJ2-3,-
TGTGCCAGCTCACCCAGGGGGGATACGCAGTATTTT,CASSPRGDTQYF,TRBD1,TRBV18,TRBJ2-3,-
TGTGCCAGCAGCCGAACAGACAGGGAAGGCAATGAGCAGTTCTTC,CASSRTDREGNEQFF,TRBD1,TRBV7-8,TRBJ2-1,-
TGTGCCAGCAGGAGGACTAGCGGGAGAGGGGATACGCAGTATTTT,CASRRTSGRGDTQYF,TRBD2,TRBV28,TRBJ2-3,-
TGTGCCAGTAGTATAGTGGGAGATAATTCACCCCTCCACTTT,CASSIVGDNSPLHF,-,TRBV19,TRBJ1-6,-
TGTGCCACCAGTGATTCCGGGACAGGGGTGAGTGAAGCTTTCTTT,CATSDSGTGVSEAFF,TRBD1,TRBV24-1,TRBJ1-1,-
TGTGCCAGCAGCTCCGAGACAGGGTTGGCCAATCAGCCCCAGCATTTT,CASSSETGLANQPQHF,TRBD1,TRBV11-2,TRBJ1-5,-
TGTGCCAGCAGAACCGGGACACGGGAGCTGTTTTTT,CASRTGTRELFF,-,TRBV6-5,TRBJ2-2,-
TGTGCCAGCAGTTACTCGTCTCCTAGCGGGAGCTACGAGCAGTACTTC,CASSYSSPSGSYEQYF,TRBD2,TRBV6-2/TRBV6-3,TRBJ2-7,-
TGTGCCAGCAGCTTAGTCTGGCTGAACACTGAAGCTTTCTTT,CASSLVWLNTEAFF,-,TRBV7-2,TRBJ1-1,-
TGTGCCAGCAGTTTACAGGGGCGCAGCACAGATACGCAGTATTTT,CASSLQGRSTDTQYF,-,TRBV27,TRBJ2-3,-
TGTGCCAGTAGCGACAGGGTAGATTCACCCCTCCACTTT,CASSDRVDSPLHF,TRBD1,TRBV19,TRBJ1-6,-
TGTGCCAGCAGTCCCGACACGTTTAGCTCCTATAATTCACCCCTCCACTTT,CASSPDTFSSYNSPLHF,-,TRBV6-6,TRBJ1-6,-
TGTGCCAGCAGTACACCTAGCGGGGGGGCCCCCAATGAGCAGTTCTTC,CASSTPSGGAPNEQFF,TRBD2,TRBV6-2/TRBV6-3,TRBJ2-1,-
TGTGCCAGTAGGGCAGGGGGCTCCTACAATGAGCAGTTCTTC,CASRAGGSYNEQFF,TRBD1,TRBV13,TRBJ2-1,-
TGCGCCAGCAGTCAATTCCGGGACAGGAACACTGAAGCTTTCTTT,CASSQFRDRNTEAFF,TRBD1,TRBV23-1,TRBJ1-1,few
TGTGCCAGTAGTCCCGGCCCCCACAGTCCCATAGGGAACACTGAAGCTTTCTTT,CASSPGPHSPIGNTEAFF,-,TRBV19,TRBJ1-1,few
TGCGCCAGCAGCGAACAGGAGAACTATGGCTACACCTTC,CASSEQENYGYTF,-,TRBV5-1,TRBJ1-2,-
TGTGCCAGCAGTTTACTCCAGGCCGACGAGCAGTACTTC,CASSLLQADEQYF,-,TRBV27,TRBJ2-7,medium-sized
TGTGCCAGCAGTGCGGGTATTGCCTACGAGCAGTACTTC,CASSAGIAYEQYF,-,TRBV9,TRBJ2-7,-
TGCGCCAGCAGCTCGCCCTCCGGGACCTACGAGCAGTACTTC,CASSSPSGTYEQYF,-,TRBV5-1,TRBJ2-7,-
TGTGCCAGCAGTAGCAGGCTAGCGAACGAGCAGTACTTC,CASSSRLANEQYF,-,TRBV27,TRBJ2-7,-
TGTGCCAGCAGTTTAGGGCGGACAGGCTTCTCCGAGCAGTACTTC,CASSLGRTGFSEQYF,TRBD1,TRBV28,TRBJ2-7,-
TGTGCCAGCAGCTTGGAAAGGACTAGCGGGGGGTGGTTCCAAGAGACCCAGTACTTC,CASSLERTSGGWFQETQYF,TRBD2,TRBV7-2,TRBJ2-5,-
TGTGCCAGTAGTATAAAGGGGACTAGCGGGAGGGCCTTCACCGGGGAGCTGTTTTTT,CASSIKGTSGRAFTGELFF,TRBD2,TRBV19,TRBJ2-2,-
TGTGCCAGCAGTCCAACGGACAGGGCACTGTTTTTT,CASSPTDRALFF,TRBD1,TRBV27,TRBJ1-4,-
TGTGCCAGCAGCATATGGGACAGCTCTGGAAACACCATATATTTT,CASSIWDSSGNTIYF,TRBD1,TRBV7-2,TRBJ1-3,-
TGTGCCAGCAGCTATGGGGGACTAGCGGGGGCCGCGAACACCGGGGAGCTGTTTTTT,CASSYGGLAGAANTGELFF,TRBD2,TRBV7-9,TRBJ2-2,-
TGTGCCAGCAGTCCCCCCGCCGCGAGCTCTAGACTACCCCTCCACTTT,CASSPPAASSRLPLHF,-,TRBV28,TRBJ1-6,-
TGTGCCAGCAGCTTCTTGGGCCTAAAGAACACTGAAGCTTTCTTT,CASSFLGLKNTEAFF,-,TRBV7-9,TRBJ1-1,-
TGTGCCAGCAAGAGGCGGACAGCACAAGAGACCCAGTACTTC,CASKRRTAQETQYF,-,TRBV2,TRBJ2-5,-
TGTGCCGGGGGACAGGGGGTGCGGGCCAACTATGGCTACACCTTC,CAGGQGVRANYGYTF,TRBD1,TRBV6-5,TRBJ1-2,-
TGCGCCACCACCCCGGGGGGGGCGCGGGAGACCCAGTACTTC,CATTPGGARETQYF,TRBD2,TRBV5-1,TRBJ2-5,-
TGTGCCAGCAGTGGGGGAACAGGGCGGGAAAAACTGTTTTTT,CASSGGTGREKLFF,-,TRBV2,TRBJ1-4,-
TGTGCCAGCAGCGTATTTTCGGGACTCGAGGCAGATACGCAGTATTTT,CASSVFSGLEADTQYF,-,TRBV9,TRBJ2-3,-
TGTGCCAGTAGCAACAACGGGGGCACAGATACGCAGTATTTT,CASSNNGGTDTQYF,-,TRBV19,TRBJ2-3,-